Shown below are 16 T cell receptor beta chains from a single sample sequenced in a study of control samples from healthy donors and cancer patients. Libraries were prepared by immunoSEQ multiplex PCR; TCRdb keeps only in-frame clonotypes and omits some of them. The sample lists some 140,000 clones, roughly 92% occurring once. Sequencing was performed on blood. These receptors were taken from a man younger than 40 in good health.

About this clone: The germline gene is not matched at one end of the junction; a read error may be the cause. This chain joins TRBV6-5 and TRBJ1-1; 8 nucleotides align to TRBD1. Germline CDR1 is MNHEY and CDR2 is SVGAGI. The CDR3 runs to 12 residues. The CDR3 loop is CASSYKGTGRLF. Written as DNA, the CDR3 is TGTGCCAGCAGTTACAAAGGGACAGGCCGTCTCTTT.

With respect to this clone: Relative to the germline gene, one junction end is altered; a read error may explain this. The same CDR3 arises from other DNA sequences in this sample as well. The chain recombines TRBV20-1 with TRBJ2-7; D gene unclear. The germline V gene encodes CDR1 DFQATT and CDR2 SNEGSKA (reference sequence). The CDR3 consists of 11 residues. The CDR3 nucleotides are TGCAGTGGTGACACCGCCTACGAACAGTACTTC. Its translation is CSGDTAYEQYF.

This sequence joins TRBV4-2 and TRBJ2-3, with a tentative D call TRBD1 (5 bases). This CDR3 contains 15 residues. Per germline, CDR1 LGHNA and CDR2 YNFKEQ. Trimming cost V 0 bases and J 6 bases, with 13 bases left between them. CDR3 sequence reads: CASSQDLTKGDTQYF. In nucleotides, the CDR3 is TGTGCCAGCAGCCAAGATCTAACCAAGGGGGATACGCAGTATTTT.

The rearrangement joins TRBV6-2 or TRBV6-3 to TRBJ2-1, with a tentative D call TRBD2 (6 bases). Per germline, CDR1 MNHEY and CDR2 SVGEGT. Trimming stripped 3 bases from V and 4 bases from J, with 16 bases between. The length of the CDR3 is 16 residues. The CDR3 region is CASSYHLGGKYNEQFF. DNA of the CDR3: TGTGCCAGCAGTTATCACTTGGGGGGAAAATACAATGAGCAGTTCTTC.

The chain recombines TRBV18 with TRBJ2-1; no clear D. Between the trimmed V and J ends, which lost 6 bases and 4 bases, there was a span of 16 bases. This CDR3 is built from 15 residues. Per the germline V gene, CDR1 is KGHSH and CDR2 is LQKENI. The CDR3 nucleotides read TGTGCCAGCTCGTTGGGGATAGCTTCATACAATGAGCAGTTCTTC. Translated, it gives CASSLGIASYNEQFF.

This clone appeared a few times. The rearrangement uses TRBV18 and TRBJ2-7; tentatively, D is TRBD1 or TRBD2 (5 bases each). V dropped 6 bases and J dropped 1 base, with 7 bases sitting between them. CDR1 is KGHSH, CDR2 LQKENI, per germline. The CDR3 totals 12 residues. CDR3 in amino acids: CASSGESYEQYF. The DNA for the CDR3 is TGTGCCAGCTCGGGGGAATCCTACGAGCAGTACTTC.

V is TRBV6-5 and J is TRBJ2-5, with TRBD1 matching over 7 bases. The CDR3 is 15 residues long. The germline CDR1 and CDR2 sequences are MNHEY and SVGAGI. Trimming cost V 5 bases and J 3 bases; bases outside gene matches: 9. CDR3 bases: TGTGCCAGCAGTCCTCCGGGACAGACAAAAGAGACCCAGTACTTC. The encoded protein is CASSPPGQTKETQYF.

This clone was seen only once. The V gene is TRBV2, the J gene TRBJ2-2; 8 bases line up with TRBD1. CDR3 length: 17 residues. J gave up 1 base and V 3 bases, and 7 bases lay outside the gene matches. Germline CDR1 SNHLY, CDR2 FYNNEI. DNA for the CDR3: TGTGCCAGCAGTGAGCAGGGGGCAACGAGGAACACCGGGGAGCTGTTTTTT. It codes for CASSEQGATRNTGELFF.

The V call is TRBV14, the J call TRBJ1-6; no clear D gene. Germline V gene data show CDR1 as SGHDN and CDR2 as FVKESK. CDR3 size: 13 residues. V lost 0 bases and J 10 bases, leaving 7 bases between the germline ends. CDR3 amino acids: CASSQDGWSPLHF. DNA of the CDR3: TGTGCCAGCAGCCAAGATGGCTGGTCACCCCTCCACTTT.

The rearrangement links TRBV19 to TRBJ2-3, with D perhaps given as TRBD1 or TRBD2 (5 bases each). The CDR3 is 16 amino acids. Trimming stripped 5 bases from V and 4 bases from J, with 19 bases between. The germline V gene encodes CDR1 LNHDA and CDR2 SQIVND (reference sequence). This CDR3 reads CASSAQPRRGSDTQYF. The CDR3 DNA is TGTGCCAGTAGTGCCCAGCCTCGTCGGGGCTCAGATACGCAGTATTTT.

This clone was picked up a small number of times. The CDR3 DNA follows: TGCGCCAGCAGCGTGACAGTTGGGGGCGAGACCCAGTACTTC. It translates to CASSVTVGGETQYF. The chain carries TRBV5-1 and TRBJ2-5; maybe TRBD1 (6 bases). Germline V gene data show CDR1 as SGHRS and CDR2 as YFSETQ. This CDR3 comprises 14 residues. Between the trimmed V and J ends, which lost 4 bases and 5 bases, there was a span of 15 bases.

This chain connects TRBV12-5 to TRBJ1-2; D is unresolved. Germline V gives CDR1 LGHNT, CDR2 FRNRAP. V lost 6 bases, J lost 8 bases, and 16 bases lay in between. CDR3 length equals 13 residues. The chain's CDR3 is CASGPDGLRGYTF. The CDR3 DNA follows: TGTGCTAGTGGCCCTGACGGTCTTCGAGGCTACACCTTC.

This clone was found once. The gene calls are TRBV27 and TRBJ1-1; D call uncertain. Per germline, CDR1 MNHEY and CDR2 SMNVEV (reference sequence). The V end lost 3 bases, the J end lost 3 bases, and 11 bases lay between the germline ends. The CDR3 is 14 amino acids. The CDR3 sequence: CASSFLPRDTEAFF. The CDR3, as DNA: TGTGCCAGCAGTTTCCTACCGCGAGACACTGAAGCTTTCTTT.

The chain has TRBV2 and TRBJ2-1, with 7 bases matching TRBD2. The CDR3 extends over 15 amino acids. Germline-derived CDR1 and CDR2 are SNHLY and FYNNEI. Germline trimming cut 5 bases from V and 6 bases from J; bases unmatched to any gene: 10. The chain's CDR3 is CASSPSGGPVNEQFF. The DNA for the CDR3 is TGTGCCAGCAGTCCCTCGGGAGGCCCAGTCAATGAGCAGTTCTTC.

This clone was seen once. V usage is TRBV28 and J usage is TRBJ1-1; D not resolved. Germline assignment: CDR1 MDHEN and CDR2 SYDVKM. Trimming took 6 bases from V and 0 from J, leaving 11 bases between them. The CDR3 sequence is 14 residues long. The DNA of the CDR3 is TGTGCCAGCAGAGACTTGGTTTTGAACACTGAAGCTTTCTTT. Protein sequence: CASRDLVLNTEAFF.

This clone was seen just once. The junction does not match germline at one end; this may be a read error. The chain employs TRBV7-9 and TRBJ2-5, with 8 bases matching TRBD1. Germline CDR1 is SEHNR and CDR2 is FQNEAQ (reference sequence). The CDR3 contains 17 residues. The CDR3 nucleotides read TGTGCCAGCAGTTTAGACCTGGACAGGGCCTACCAAGAGACCCAGTACTTC. It codes for CASSLDLDRAYQETQYF.